Listed below are T cell receptor beta chains from one sample, sequenced in a study of cytomegalovirus exposure and HLA in healthy donors. The protocol was immunoSEQ multiplex PCR, while the TCRdb copy is restricted to in-frame clones and leaves out a portion. The sample has around 190,000 clones; roughly 90% are singletons. The sequencing input was PBMCs. The receptors stem from a boy younger than 10 in good health and CMV-seronegative. CDR3s include the opening cysteine and the closing phenylalanine or tryptophan. A D gene is named only where the DNA matches it firmly. The listing skips clone size in some rows; elsewhere it reads once, few, many or a size class.

j_gene	abundance	v_gene	d_gene	CDR3aa	CDR3nt
TRBJ2-2	few	TRBV7-9	TRBD1	CASSDRANTGELFF	TGTGCCAGCAGCGACAGGGCGAACACCGGGGAGCTGTTTTTT
TRBJ2-1	-	TRBV15	-	CATSRADTYNEQFF	TGTGCCACCAGCAGGGCGGACACCTACAATGAGCAGTTCTTC
TRBJ1-6	-	TRBV30	TRBD1	CAWSGGQGTSPLHF	TGTGCCTGGAGTGGAGGACAGGGTACTTCACCCCTCCACTTT
TRBJ2-3	-	TRBV5-5	-	CASSLWAWDTQYF	TGTGCCAGCAGCTTGTGGGCTTGGGATACGCAGTATTTT
TRBJ1-5	few	TRBV7-4	-	CASSLPSLNQPQHF	TGTGCCAGCAGCTTACCCTCCCTAAATCAGCCCCAGCATTTT
TRBJ2-5	-	TRBV6-5	TRBD1	CASRPPGGETQYF	TGTGCCAGCAGACCTCCAGGGGGCGAGACCCAGTACTTC
TRBJ2-7	few	TRBV6-1	-	CASSDPNEQYF	TGTGCCAGCAGTGACCCCAACGAGCAGTACTTC
TRBJ2-6	-	TRBV9	-	CASSEGAAGANVLTF	TGTGCCAGCAGCGAAGGTGCGGCTGGGGCCAACGTCCTGACTTTC
TRBJ1-1	-	TRBV27	TRBD1	CASSLGQGEAFF	TGTGCCAGCAGTCTAGGACAGGGGGAGGCTTTCTTT
TRBJ1-3	-	TRBV30	-	CAWSLSRLSASSGNTIYF	TGTGCCTGGAGTCTGAGCAGGCTATCGGCGAGCTCTGGAAACACCATATATTTT
TRBJ2-5	-	TRBV5-1	TRBD2	CASSLGTSGGTQETQYF	TGCGCCAGCAGCCTTGGTACTAGCGGGGGGACGCAGGAGACCCAGTACTTC
TRBJ1-1	-	TRBV7-9	-	CSTSTGVNTEAFF	TGTTCCACCTCGACGGGAGTGAACACTGAAGCTTTCTTT
TRBJ1-6	-	TRBV30	TRBD1	CAWSAPGTGHSPLHF	TGTGCCTGGAGTGCTCCCGGGACAGGGCATTCACCCCTCCACTTT
TRBJ1-1	-	TRBV30	-	CAWMRMNTEAFF	TGTGCCTGGATGCGGATGAACACTGAAGCTTTCTTT
TRBJ2-7	-	TRBV7-9	TRBD2	CASNLGRGLAPYEQYF	TGTGCCAGCAACTTAGGACGAGGACTAGCGCCCTACGAGCAGTACTTC
TRBJ2-5	-	TRBV7-6	TRBD2	CASSPQAGGVETQYF	TGTGCCAGCAGCCCCCAAGCGGGGGGGGTAGAGACCCAGTACTTC
TRBJ2-1	-	TRBV4-1	-	CASSQDYAGQGDEQFF	TGCGCCAGCAGCCAAGATTACGCAGGACAAGGGGATGAGCAGTTCTTC
TRBJ2-3	-	TRBV5-1	-	CASSLAGDRTDTQYF	TGCGCCAGCAGCTTGGCGGGGGACCGCACAGATACGCAGTATTTT
TRBJ2-4	few	TRBV7-2	-	CASSLGVGTSRDIQYF	TGTGCCAGCAGCTTAGGCGTGGGTACTAGTCGGGACATTCAGTACTTC
TRBJ2-7	-	TRBV9	-	CASSVATGGEQYF	TGTGCCAGCAGCGTAGCTACGGGCGGGGAGCAGTACTTC
TRBJ2-5	-	TRBV28	TRBD2	CASSFRTGREKTQYF	TGTGCCAGCAGTTTCCGTACGGGGCGGGAGAAGACCCAGTACTTC
TRBJ1-2	-	TRBV6-5	-	CASSSPPVTDYGYTF	TGTGCCAGCAGTAGCCCCCCGGTTACGGACTATGGCTACACCTTC
TRBJ1-4	once	TRBV9	-	CASSARGGEKLFF	TGTGCCAGCAGCGCCCGGGGGGGGGAAAAACTGTTTTTT
TRBJ2-5	-	TRBV5-4	TRBD2	CASSLGTSGGEETQYF	TGTGCCAGCAGCCTTGGGACTAGCGGGGGCGAAGAGACCCAGTACTTC
TRBJ2-5	once	TRBV21-1	-	CASSAVGGAYQETQYF	TGTGCCAGCAGCGCCGTGGGCGGGGCGTACCAAGAGACCCAGTACTTC
TRBJ1-5	-	TRBV2	TRBD1	CASSRDRGSRNQPQHF	TGTGCCAGCAGTAGGGACAGGGGAAGTCGCAATCAGCCCCAGCATTTT
TRBJ1-6	-	TRBV15	-	CATSGLYNSPLHF	TGTGCCACCAGCGGCCTCTATAATTCACCCCTCCACTTT
TRBJ2-5	once	TRBV4-2	-	CASSQGGAQETQYF	TGTGCCAGCAGCCAAGGCGGAGCGCAAGAGACCCAGTACTTC
TRBJ1-1	few	TRBV10-2	-	CASSVQGTEAFF	TGCGCCAGCAGTGTCCAGGGAACTGAAGCTTTCTTT
TRBJ2-7	-	TRBV5-1	-	CASSLPPYEQYF	TGCGCCAGCAGCCTCCCCCCCTACGAGCAGTACTTC
TRBJ2-7	few	TRBV5-1	-	CASSLSAGLYEQYF	TGCGCCAGCAGCTTGAGCGCAGGGCTCTACGAGCAGTACTTC
TRBJ1-2	-	TRBV7-8	-	CASSLVEQSKSYTF	TGTGCCAGCAGCTTAGTCGAACAGAGTAAGAGCTACACCTTC
TRBJ2-1	-	TRBV4-1	-	CASSQGVSSYNEQFF	TGCGCCAGCAGCCAAGGAGTTAGCTCCTACAATGAGCAGTTCTTC
TRBJ2-3	-	TRBV4-1	-	CASSQAHREGDTQYF	TGCGCCAGCAGCCAGGCTCACAGGGAGGGAGATACGCAGTATTTT
TRBJ2-3	-	TRBV7-6	TRBD2	CASSPTLTSGANTDTQYF	TGTGCCAGCAGCCCAACGTTGACTAGCGGGGCGAACACAGATACGCAGTATTTT
TRBJ2-1	-	TRBV7-3	TRBD2	CASSLRRAGKDYNEQFF	TGTGCCAGCAGCCTGCGTAGAGCGGGAAAAGACTACAATGAGCAGTTCTTC
TRBJ2-3	few	TRBV7-2	-	CASSSRADTQYF	TGTGCCAGCAGCTCCCGAGCAGATACGCAGTATTTT
TRBJ1-3	-	TRBV6-5	-	CASTRDGNTIYF	TGTGCCAGCACCAGGGATGGAAACACCATATATTTT
TRBJ1-1	-	TRBV5-8	TRBD1	CASSLPSGGNTEAFF	TGTGCCAGCAGCTTGCCGTCAGGGGGCAACACTGAAGCTTTCTTT
TRBJ2-7	-	TRBV19	-	CASRIGGGLGEQYF	TGTGCCAGCCGTATAGGGGGGGGATTGGGCGAGCAGTACTTC
TRBJ2-7	-	TRBV18	TRBD2	CASSPLMREGSYEQYF	TGTGCCAGCTCACCACTTATGCGGGAGGGTTCCTACGAGCAGTACTTC
TRBJ1-6	-	TRBV15	TRBD1	CATSRASGTGVSPLHF	TGTGCCACCAGCAGAGCCTCCGGGACAGGGGTCTCACCCCTCCACTTT
TRBJ1-2	-	TRBV25-1	-	CASSGPGTPDRDGYTF	TGTGCCAGCAGTGGGCCCGGGACACCGGATCGAGATGGCTACACCTTC
TRBJ1-1	-	TRBV7-6	-	CASSLIGIGENTEAFF	TGTGCCAGCAGCTTAATCGGGATTGGGGAGAACACTGAAGCTTTCTTT
TRBJ1-6	-	TRBV28	-	CASSLEGNSPLHF	TGTGCCAGCAGTTTGGAGGGTAATTCACCCCTCCACTTT
TRBJ2-1	-	TRBV28	TRBD2	CASSLWLAGGSNEQFF	TGTGCCAGCAGTTTATGGCTAGCGGGAGGTTCCAATGAGCAGTTCTTC